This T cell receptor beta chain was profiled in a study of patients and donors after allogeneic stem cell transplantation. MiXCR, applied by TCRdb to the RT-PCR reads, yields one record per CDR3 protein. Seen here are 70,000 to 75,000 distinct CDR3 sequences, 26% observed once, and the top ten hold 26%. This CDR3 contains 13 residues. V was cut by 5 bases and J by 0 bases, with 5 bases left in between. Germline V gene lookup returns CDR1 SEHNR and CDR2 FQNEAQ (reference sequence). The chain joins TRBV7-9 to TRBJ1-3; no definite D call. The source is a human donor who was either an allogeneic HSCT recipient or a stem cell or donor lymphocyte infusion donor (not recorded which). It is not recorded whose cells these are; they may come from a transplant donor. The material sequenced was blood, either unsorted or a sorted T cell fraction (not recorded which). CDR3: CASSQDSGNTIYF. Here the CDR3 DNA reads TGTGCCAGCAGCCAAGACTCTGGAAACACCATATATTTT.